A single sample is the source of the 32 T cell receptor beta chains below, sequenced in a study of blood T cell repertoires in COVID-19. The method was immunoSEQ multiplex PCR; TCRdb's version includes in-frame clones alone and lacks a portion of them. The table has 150,000 to 200,000 clones, approximately 88% seen once. Sequencing was carried out using PBMCs or T cells enriched from blood (not recorded which). Every receptor here comes from a man between 65 and 85 years old who had been exposed to COVID-19.

This clone came up once. V usage is TRBV10-1 and J usage is TRBJ2-5, with D tentatively TRBD2 (7 bases). V was trimmed by 2 bases and J by 5 bases, leaving 21 bases between them. The CDR3 loop spans 17 amino acids. Germline values: CDR1 WNHNN, CDR2 SYGVQD (reference sequence). The CDR3 sequence: CASSEGTGGGGRETQYF. CDR3 DNA sequence: TGCGCCAGCAGTGAGGGTACTGGAGGGGGGGGTAGGGAGACCCAGTACTTC.

The J gene is TRBJ1-2, the V gene TRBV7-6, with unresolved D. V lost 5 bases and J 6 bases, leaving 19 bases between the germline ends. The CDR3 runs 15 residues. The germline V gene has CDR1 SGHVS and CDR2 FNYEAQ. The CDR3 bases are TGTGCCAGCAGCGCACAGATCCACAGTTCCCATGGCTACACCTTC. Protein product: CASSAQIHSSHGYTF.

There are a few counts of this clone. V usage is TRBV12-3 or TRBV12-4 and J usage is TRBJ1-5; D is unresolved. The CDR3 length is 13 residues. V lost 4 bases to trimming and J lost 6 bases, with 10 bases between them. Written as DNA, the CDR3 is TGTGCCAGCAGTTCTCTGGGAGGTCAGCCCCAGCATTTT. Amino acid sequence: CASSSLGGQPQHF.

The chain is built from TRBV5-6 and TRBJ2-7; 8 nucleotides align to TRBD1. CDR1 and CDR2 from the germline V gene are SGHDT and YYEEEE. V was clipped by 4 bases and J by 7 bases; unmatched bases: 13. The CDR3 length is 15 residues. The CDR3 region is CASSPGTGGPGEQYF. The CDR3 nucleotides are TGTGCCAGCAGCCCGGGTACAGGGGGGCCGGGGGAGCAGTACTTC.

This rearrangement joins TRBV6-5 to TRBJ1-2; D might be TRBD1 (5 bases). Germline V gene data show CDR1 as MNHEY and CDR2 as SVGAGI. The V and J ends lost 2 bases and 4 bases respectively, with 11 bases between them. The CDR3 covers 14 residues. The CDR3 reads CASSYLSGPYGYTF. CDR3 bases: TGTGCCAGCAGTTACCTTTCAGGGCCCTATGGCTACACCTTC.

The rearrangement uses TRBV12-5 and TRBJ1-2; the D gene is possibly TRBD1 (5 bases). Germline CDR1 is LGHNT and CDR2 is FRNRAP. This CDR3 has 13 residues. The V end lost 3 bases, the J end lost 3 bases, and 8 bases lay between the germline ends. The CDR3 sequence: CASGLSTDYGYTF. CDR3 bases: TGTGCTAGTGGTTTATCGACAGACTATGGCTACACCTTC.

The V call is TRBV3-1 (or the pseudogene TRBV3-2), the J call TRBJ2-5, with 8 bases lining up with TRBD2. Germline trimming cut 2 bases from V and 1 base from J; bases unmatched to any gene: 3. Per germline, CDR1 LGHDT and CDR2 YNNKEL (reference sequence). This CDR3 is 15 amino acids long. The CDR3 nucleotides read TGTGCCAGCAGCCAAAGCGGGGGCCGCCAAGAGACCCAGTACTTC. Translated: CASSQSGGRQETQYF.

The V call is TRBV11-3, the J call TRBJ1-1; D not resolved. V gave up 2 bases and J gave up 7 bases, with 8 bases separating them. Germline CDR1 SGHNT, CDR2 YENEEA. The length of the CDR3 is 12 residues. In DNA, the CDR3 is TGTGCCAGCAGCTTACCTGCAGGTGAAGCTTTCTTT. Residues: CASSLPAGEAFF.

This clone has only a few counts. The rearrangement uses TRBV7-7 and TRBJ1-1, with a weak D call TRBD1 (5 bases). CDR3 length: 13 residues. From germline, CDR1 is SSHAT and CDR2 FNYEAQ (reference sequence). Trimming pared 5 bases from V and 0 bases from J, leaving 7 bases between. CDR3 bases: TGTGCCAGCAGCAAACAGGTGAACACTGAAGCTTTCTTT. The encoded protein is CASSKQVNTEAFF.

This rearrangement joins TRBV11-2 to TRBJ2-1, with 8 bases that match TRBD2. J lost 10 bases, V lost 5 bases, and 10 bases had no gene match. Germline CDR1 SGHAT, CDR2 FQNNGV. This CDR3 is built from 14 residues. In nucleotides, the CDR3 is TGTGCCAGCAGCCCCGGACTAGCCTCGCCGGAGCAGTTCTTC. Protein product: CASSPGLASPEQFF.

This chain connects TRBV7-9 to TRBJ2-7; TRBD2 matches 8 bases. There are 14 residues in the CDR3. The V and J ends lost 2 bases and 6 bases, in that order; junction bases with no gene match: 6. Per the germline V gene, CDR1 is SEHNR and CDR2 is FQNEAQ (reference sequence). CDR3: CASSLLQREIEQYF. The CDR3 bases are TGTGCCAGCAGCTTATTGCAGCGGGAGATCGAGCAGTACTTC.

This chain's CDR3 is CASSLGGGGTEAFF. CDR3 nucleotides: TGTGCCAGCAGCTTGGGGGGAGGCGGCACTGAAGCTTTCTTT. The gene calls are TRBV5-4 and TRBJ1-1, with D uncertain. V lost 0 bases to trimming and J lost 4 bases, with 10 bases between them. The CDR3 contains 14 residues. Germline V gives CDR1 SGHNT, CDR2 YYREEE (reference sequence).

The rearrangement links TRBV19 to TRBJ1-2, with a possible D match to TRBD1 (6 bases). V was clipped by 10 bases and J by 7 bases, with 16 bases between them. This CDR3 has 12 amino acids. Germline lookup yields CDR1 LNHDA and CDR2 SQIVND (reference sequence). In nucleotides, the CDR3 is TGTGCCATTTACAGGGACCAGATTGGCTACACCTTC. The encoded protein is CAIYRDQIGYTF.

This chain links TRBV2 with TRBJ1-5; D uncertain. V was pared by 3 bases and J by 4 bases, with 10 bases between. This CDR3 is 14 amino acids long. Germline CDR1 is SNHLY and CDR2 is FYNNEI. CDR3 in DNA: TGTGCCAGCAGTGATGTCACCGGGAATCAGCCCCAGCATTTT. Protein sequence: CASSDVTGNQPQHF.

The genes are TRBV3-1 (or the pseudogene TRBV3-2) and TRBJ1-1, with D unclear. Per germline, CDR1 LGHDT and CDR2 YNNKEL (reference sequence). Trimming took off 1 base at V and 4 bases at J, with 16 bases between the two ends. The length of the CDR3 is 16 residues. In DNA, the CDR3 is TGTGCCAGCAGCCAAGTTGAGTGGGCCCGTGGCACTGAAGCTTTCTTT. Encoded protein: CASSQVEWARGTEAFF.

J is TRBJ1-2 and V is TRBV5-4; a possible D gene is TRBD1 (5 bases). The CDR3 covers 14 residues. The germline CDR1 and CDR2 sequences are SGHNT and YYREEE (reference sequence). V was pared by 5 bases and J by 1 base, with 12 bases between. The CDR3 region is CASSWSGGNYGYTF. As DNA, the CDR3 is TGTGCCAGCAGTTGGAGCGGGGGTAACTATGGCTACACCTTC.

The chain carries TRBV29-1 and TRBJ2-5; 8 bases line up with TRBD2. The CDR3 extends over 15 amino acids. Germline V CDR1 and CDR2: SQVTM, ANQGSEA. Unmatched junction bases numbered 15, after V lost 7 bases and J lost 5 bases. CDR3 sequence reads: CSARTSGQGRETQYF. CDR3 nucleotide sequence: TGCAGCGCCCGAACTAGCGGCCAGGGGCGGGAGACCCAGTACTTC. The whole variable domain, remainder taken from reference TRBV29-1 and TRBJ2-5, is SAVISQKPSRDICQRGTSLTIQCQVDSQVTMMFWYRQQPGQSLTLIATANQGSEATYESGFVIDKFPISRPNLTFSTLTVSNMSPEDSSIYLCSARTSGQGRETQYFGPGTRLLVL.

J is TRBJ1-1 and V is TRBV11-2; the D gene is possibly TRBD1 (6 bases). The length of the CDR3 is 16 residues. Germline V gene sequence: CDR1 SGHAT, CDR2 FQNNGV. The germline V and J ends were trimmed by 1 base and 0 bases, with 12 bases remaining between them. CDR3 sequence: CASSLAPGDLNTEAFF. DNA for the CDR3: TGTGCCAGCAGCTTAGCGCCAGGGGACCTGAACACTGAAGCTTTCTTT.

The V and J genes are TRBV7-9 and TRBJ1-1; weak D call: TRBD1 (5 bases). The CDR3 sequence is 12 residues long. Trimming removed 5 bases at V and 7 bases at J, with 11 bases between. The V gene's germline CDR1 is SEHNR and CDR2 FQNEAQ (reference sequence). The CDR3 bases are TGTGCCAGCAGCACCCACAGGTTTGAAGCTTTCTTT. Amino acid sequence: CASSTHRFEAFF.

The chain uses TRBV30 and TRBJ1-3; the D is unclear. V was shortened by 3 bases and J by 4 bases, with 7 bases between the two germline ends. The CDR3 is 12 residues long. Germline values: CDR1 GTSNPN, CDR2 SVGIG (reference sequence). CDR3 residues: CAWSDTGNTIYF. In nucleotides, the CDR3 is TGTGCCTGGAGCGATACAGGAAACACCATATATTTT. The whole variable domain, remainder taken from reference TRBV30 and TRBJ1-3, is SQTIHQWPATLVQPVGSPLSLECTVEGTSNPNLYWYRQAAGRGLQLLFYSVGIGQISSEVPQNLSASRPQDRQFILSSKKLLLSDSGFYLCAWSDTGNTIYFGEGSWLTVV.

V is TRBV19 and J is TRBJ1-2, with D possibly being TRBD1 (5 bases). Germline loops: CDR1 LNHDA, CDR2 SQIVND (reference sequence). The CDR3 is 15 amino acids. V gave up 11 bases and J gave up 4 bases, with 23 bases separating them. This CDR3 reads CACRSDSSGSYGYTF. The CDR3 coding sequence is TGTGCCTGTCGTAGCGACAGCTCGGGCAGCTATGGCTACACCTTC. Full variable domain (outside the CDR3, taken from reference TRBV19 and TRBJ1-2): DGGITQSPKYLFRKEGQNVTLSCEQNLNHDAMYWYRQDPGQGLRLIYYSQIVNDFQKGDIAEGYSVSREKKESFPLTVTSAQKNPTAFYLCACRSDSSGSYGYTFGSGTRLTVV.

The genes are TRBV6-2 or TRBV6-3 and TRBJ1-2, with 9 bases that match TRBD1. CDR3 length equals 15 residues. Trimming at V came to 5 bases and at J to 8 bases, leaving 12 bases not matched to a gene. Germline V gene lookup returns CDR1 MNHEY and CDR2 SVGEGT. CDR3 residues: CASSLSRDRDLGYTF. The CDR3 DNA follows: TGTGCCAGCAGTCTAAGCCGGGACAGGGATCTCGGCTACACCTTC.

The chain recombines TRBV6-6 with TRBJ2-5; tentatively, D is TRBD2 (5 bases). Trimming pared 7 bases from V and 5 bases from J, leaving 14 bases between. CDR1 is MNHNY, CDR2 SVGAGI, per germline (reference sequence). The CDR3 totals 13 residues. CDR3 bases: TGTGCCAGCAAAGAGCGGACGGGGGAGACCCAGTACTTC. Translated: CASKERTGETQYF.

The chain combines TRBV5-4 with TRBJ1-1, with D possibly being TRBD1 (5 bases). CDR1 is SGHNT and CDR2 is YYREEE in the germline V gene (reference sequence). CDR3 length: 15 amino acids. V gave up 0 bases and J gave up 2 bases, with 11 bases separating them. CDR3 nucleotide sequence: TGTGCCAGCAGCTTGGCAGGGAAGGCCAACACTGAAGCTTTCTTT. This codes for CASSLAGKANTEAFF.

The chain carries TRBV7-2 and TRBJ2-1; the match to TRBD2 covers 8 bases. CDR3 length: 13 amino acids. Germline loops: CDR1 SGHTA, CDR2 FQGNSA. V lost 5 bases, J lost 6 bases, and 3 bases stayed unmatched. The CDR3 DNA sequence: TGTGCCAGCAGCCGGGGGGGGTCCAATGAGCAGTTCTTC. Residues: CASSRGGSNEQFF.

The chain links TRBV6-9 to TRBJ1-3; D ambiguous. The CDR3 covers 15 residues. V lost 8 bases and J lost 2, with 16 bases in between. Per the germline V gene, CDR1 is MNHGY and CDR2 is SVAAGI. The CDR3 loop is CASGGLFHPGNTIYF. The CDR3 DNA sequence: TGTGCCAGCGGAGGTCTTTTCCACCCTGGAAACACCATATATTTT.

The rearrangement joins TRBV18 to TRBJ1-6, with 10 nucleotides matching TRBD1. CDR1 is KGHSH and CDR2 is LQKENI in the germline V gene. Trimming cost V 6 bases and J 10 bases; bases outside gene matches: 6. The CDR3 is 14 amino acids. CDR3 sequence reads: CASSAGTGVSPLHF. The CDR3 nucleotides read TGTGCCAGCTCGGCCGGGACAGGGGTGTCACCCCTCCACTTT.

The chain is built from TRBV3-1 (or the pseudogene TRBV3-2) and TRBJ2-7; no clear D gene. V was shortened by 3 bases and J by 0 bases, with 12 bases between the two germline ends. Germline V gene data show CDR1 as LGHDT and CDR2 as YNNKEL (reference sequence). CDR3 length: 15 residues. CDR3: CASSQQRLSSYEQYF. Here the CDR3 DNA reads TGTGCCAGCAGCCAGCAGCGATTAAGCTCCTACGAGCAGTACTTC.

V is TRBV28 and J is TRBJ2-7, with 7 bases lining up with TRBD1. The CDR3 is made up of 14 amino acids. CDR1 is MDHEN, CDR2 SYDVKM, per germline. V lost 3 bases to trimming and J lost 8 bases; unmatched junction nucleotides: 10. DNA of the CDR3: TGTGCCAGCAGTTTCCGGAGCACAGGGGTTAAGCAGTACTTC. This sequence encodes CASSFRSTGVKQYF.

This clone was seen a few times. This chain uses TRBV28 with TRBJ2-1, with D possibly TRBD2 on 6 matching bases. The germline V and J ends were trimmed by 8 bases and 2 bases, with 25 bases remaining between them. The CDR3 is 18 amino acids. CDR1 is MDHEN, CDR2 SYDVKM, per germline. CDR3 coding DNA: TGTGCCAGCGGATTAGATAGGAGGGCCTTAAGCACCTACAATGAGCAGTTCTTC. Its translation: CASGLDRRALSTYNEQFF.

This chain uses TRBV4-1 with TRBJ1-2, with TRBD1 as a possible D gene (6 bases). The CDR3 runs 15 residues. V was clipped by 2 bases and J by 4 bases, with 14 bases between them. CDR1 is MGHRA and CDR2 is YSYEKL in the germline V gene. CDR3: CASSQFPDSSYGYTF. CDR3 nucleotide sequence: TGCGCCAGCAGCCAATTTCCGGACAGCTCCTATGGCTACACCTTC.

This clone was counted a few times. The chain uses TRBV29-1 and TRBJ1-2; 9 nucleotides agree with TRBD1. Germline CDR1 and CDR2: SQVTM and ANQGSEA. V lost 4 bases, J lost 6 bases, and 6 bases stayed unmatched. CDR3 length: 13 amino acids. CDR3 in DNA: TGCAGCGTTGTGGGACAGGGTCCCCATGGCTACACCTTC. Protein: CSVVGQGPHGYTF.